Listed below are T cell receptor beta chains from one sample, sequenced in a study of OX40 agonist ivuxolimab in advanced cancers. Using immunoSEQ multiplex PCR, the repertoire was profiled, and TCRdb retains in-frame clones only, with some absent. The table has about 62,000 clones, roughly 88% seen once; the top ten hold roughly 5.1%. Sequenced material: CD4+ or CD8+ T cells sorted from blood, taken in a trial of the OX40 agonist ivuxolimab. The receptors were gathered from an adult with an advanced solid tumor such as melanoma, head and neck, liver or kidney cancer. Both conserved end residues are part of each CDR3. A D gene is named only where the DNA matches it firmly. Clone size, where shown, is once, few, many, or a class for clones that have expanded.

j_call v_call d_call clone_size cdr3_nt cdr3_aa
TRBJ1-5 TRBV19 TRBD1 - TGTGCCAGTACTCGCGACAGGGAAATTGCAGGTCGCAATCAGCCCCAGCATTTT CASTRDREIAGRNQPQHF
TRBJ2-2 TRBV5-1 - once TGCGCCAGTGGGGACGGGGGCATCCACACCGGGGAGCTGTTTTTT CASGDGGIHTGELFF
TRBJ1-2 TRBV5-4 - - TGTGCCAGCAGCTTAACGACACCAAGGGATGGCTACACCTTC CASSLTTPRDGYTF
TRBJ1-2 TRBV19 - - TGTGCCAGTAGTATATTGGGGGACTATGGCTACACCTTC CASSILGDYGYTF
TRBJ1-3 TRBV7-9 - - TGTGCCAGCAGCGCGGGCCCCCAGGGTGGAAACACCATATATTTT CASSAGPQGGNTIYF
TRBJ2-1 TRBV19 - - TGTGCCAGTAGTCGGAACGTGGAGCAGTTCTTC CASSRNVEQFF
TRBJ1-2 TRBV27 - - TGTGCCAGCAGTTTATCCCGTGGGGAGGGCGATGGTGCAAACTATGGCTACACCTTC CASSLSRGEGDGANYGYTF
TRBJ2-1 TRBV18 - - TGTGCCAGCGGAAGGACTTTTGGAGATGAGCAGTTCTTC CASGRTFGDEQFF
TRBJ2-7 TRBV28 - - TGTGCCAGCAGTTTCTCCGGAGCGGCCTCCTACGAGCAGTACTTC CASSFSGAASYEQYF
TRBJ2-3 TRBV6-1 - once TGTGCCAGCAGTAACACAGATACGCAGTATTTT CASSNTDTQYF
TRBJ2-1 TRBV14 - - TGTGCCAGCAGCCCCCCGGGACCCTACAATGAGCAGTTCTTC CASSPPGPYNEQFF
TRBJ2-1 TRBV19 - - TGTGCCAGTAGTAAATTACTGAGTAGTGAGCAGTTCTTC CASSKLLSSEQFF
TRBJ2-1 TRBV7-9 TRBD1 few TGTGCCAGCAGCTTATTAGAGGGGGCCAATGAGCAGTTCTTC CASSLLEGANEQFF
TRBJ2-3 TRBV11-1 - once TGTGCCAGCAGCCGTGACAGAAGCACAGATACGCAGTATTTT CASSRDRSTDTQYF
TRBJ2-7 TRBV6-5 - - TGTGCCAGCAGTTACGATAGGCAGGGGTACGAGCAGTACTTC CASSYDRQGYEQYF
TRBJ2-1 TRBV7-1 - few TGTGCCAGCAGCTATGACAGGTCCTACAATGAGCAGTTCTTC CASSYDRSYNEQFF
TRBJ1-2 TRBV7-3 - - TGTGCCAGCAGCTTTTCTTGGACGGAAAGCCATGGCTACACCTTC CASSFSWTESHGYTF
TRBJ2-5 TRBV6-5 - - TGTGCCAGCAGTTACCGGCAGGCTAGGGAGACCCAGTACTTC CASSYRQARETQYF
TRBJ1-5 TRBV15 - - TGTGCCACCAGCATGGTTAGAGACAATCAGCCCCAGCATTTT CATSMVRDNQPQHF
TRBJ1-4 TRBV5-1 - - TGCGCCAGCAGCTTGGCCTCCCAGGCTGAAGAGGAACTGTTTTTT CASSLASQAEEELFF
TRBJ1-1 TRBV6-6 - once TGTGCCGAGGGGCAGGGAAACACTGAAGCTTTCTTT CAEGQGNTEAFF
TRBJ2-3 TRBV28 - once TGTGCCAGCAGTCCCCGGCCAGATACGCAGTATTTT CASSPRPDTQYF
TRBJ2-1 TRBV7-6 - few TGTGCCAGCAGCTTAGCGCAAGGATTAAATGAGCAGTTCTTC CASSLAQGLNEQFF
TRBJ2-7 TRBV4-2 TRBD1 once TGTGCCAGCAGCCAAGATTTGGGGACAGGGCCCCACGAGCAGTACTTC CASSQDLGTGPHEQYF
TRBJ1-5 TRBV19 - - TGTGCCAGTACCCCTGGGTCGGGTTACAATCAGCCCCAGCATTTT CASTPGSGYNQPQHF
TRBJ1-4 TRBV7-9 - few TGTGCCAGCAGCTTAGCGTCGGGGGGGGATGAAAAACTGTTTTTT CASSLASGGDEKLFF
TRBJ2-1 TRBV9 TRBD2 - TGTGCCAGCAGCGCCCGGACTAGCGGGGGGACAGAGCAGTTCTTC CASSARTSGGTEQFF
TRBJ1-2 TRBV28 - - TGTGCCAGCATCCATAGGTCAGGGGCGGGTTATGGCTACACCTTC CASIHRSGAGYGYTF
TRBJ1-1 TRBV18 TRBD1 - TGTGCCAGCTCACCGTACAGGGGGCTTATGAACACTGAAGCTTTCTTT CASSPYRGLMNTEAFF
TRBJ2-6 TRBV2 - - TGTGCCATCATTGACCCGCTACTCTCTGGGGCCAACGTCCTGACTTTC CAIIDPLLSGANVLTF
TRBJ2-1 TRBV29-1 - - TGCAGCGTTAGCCGTTTGGACTCCTACAATGAGCAGTTCTTC CSVSRLDSYNEQFF
TRBJ1-1 TRBV6-6 - - TGTGCCAGCAGTTACTCGACCGGGAATGAAGCTTTCTTT CASSYSTGNEAFF
TRBJ2-6 TRBV28 - - TGTGCCAGCAGTTCGACAGAATCTGGGGCCAACGTCCTGACTTTC CASSSTESGANVLTF
TRBJ1-2 TRBV15 - - TGTGCCACCAGCAGAGATTACGGGGATTTAGGCTACACCTTC CATSRDYGDLGYTF
TRBJ2-5 TRBV2 - few TGTGCCAGCAGTGTGTTAGGGGTAGGAGAGACCCAGTACTTC CASSVLGVGETQYF
TRBJ1-3 TRBV27 TRBD1 - TGTGCCAGCAGCCTACAGGGGGCCTCTGGAAACACCATATATTTT CASSLQGASGNTIYF
TRBJ2-6 TRBV5-1 - - TGCGCCAGCAGTCCCGACGGGATACCTGGGGCCAACGTCCTGACTTTC CASSPDGIPGANVLTF
TRBJ1-5 TRBV30 TRBD1 once TGTGCCTGGAGTTCAACTTACAGGGGGGATCAGCCCCAGCATTTT CAWSSTYRGDQPQHF
TRBJ1-1 TRBV19 - - TGTGCCAGTAGCCCCCCGGCATACACTGAAGCTTTCTTT CASSPPAYTEAFF
TRBJ1-5 TRBV2 - few TGTGCCAGCAGTCTAGGAGATAATCAGCCCCAGCATTTT CASSLGDNQPQHF
TRBJ1-2 TRBV29-1 - - TGCAGCGTTGACAGTCGGAACAGGAACTATGGCTACACCTTC CSVDSRNRNYGYTF
TRBJ2-3 TRBV27 - once TGTGCCAGCAGTTACGGGAGCGCCACGGGCACAGATACGCAGTATTTT CASSYGSATGTDTQYF
TRBJ2-7 TRBV15 - - TGTGCCACCAGCAGAGTTTCAGGGAGTCCCTCCTACGAGCAGTACTTC CATSRVSGSPSYEQYF
TRBJ1-2 TRBV5-6 TRBD1 few TGTGCCAGCAGCTTCCCGGGACAGGGGCACTATGGCTACACCTTC CASSFPGQGHYGYTF
TRBJ1-1 TRBV6-1 - - TGTGCCAGCCGACCTTCGAGTGAAGCTTTCTTT CASRPSSEAFF
TRBJ1-1 TRBV4-1 - - TGCGCCAGCAGCGTTCGCCCGGACAAAGAGAACACTGAAGCTTTCTTT CASSVRPDKENTEAFF
TRBJ2-2 TRBV7-9 - - TGTGCCAGCAGCCCCGGGACAAGGAACACCGGGGAGCTGTTTTTT CASSPGTRNTGELFF
TRBJ1-1 TRBV29-1 - - TGCAGCGTTGACGCCGACTGGGGAGCTTTCTTT CSVDADWGAFF
TRBJ2-1 TRBV5-4 TRBD1 - TGTGCCAGCATGTACCGGACAGGGGATTTAGTGAACAATGAGCAGTTCTTC CASMYRTGDLVNNEQFF
TRBJ1-1 TRBV5-4 - - TGTGCCAGCAGCTTGGGGTTGGGACTTGACACTGAAGCTTTCTTT CASSLGLGLDTEAFF